These T cell receptor beta chains were read from a single sample in a study of cytomegalovirus exposure and HLA in healthy donors. The data were produced by immunoSEQ multiplex PCR, yet TCRdb's version contains in-frame clones alone and is incomplete. This table holds 150,000 to 200,000 clones, 68% found once. Sequenced material: PBMCs. The receptors come from a man aged 45 to 65 in good health and CMV-seronegative. CDR3s include the opening cysteine and the closing phenylalanine or tryptophan. A D gene is named only where the DNA matches it firmly. Clone size is shown for a subset of rows, as once, few, many or a class of expanded clone.

NA,TRBJ1-4,TRBV6-5,NA,CASRLNRATNEKLFF,TGTGCCAGCAGACTGAACAGGGCAACTAATGAAAAACTGTTTTTT
TRBD1,TRBJ2-3,TRBV29-1,NA,CSVDILWTGGIGDTQYF,TGCAGCGTTGACATCCTCTGGACAGGGGGCATTGGGGATACGCAGTATTTT
TRBD2,TRBJ2-5,TRBV5-1,once,CASSTGTSGGSQETQYF,TGCGCCAGCAGCACAGGGACTAGCGGGGGGTCCCAAGAGACCCAGTACTTC
NA,TRBJ2-7,TRBV2,NA,CASNDGVYEQYF,TGTGCCAGCAACGACGGGGTCTACGAGCAGTACTTC
TRBD1,TRBJ1-3,TRBV2,once,CASSVPGQGHGNTIYF,TGTGCCAGCAGTGTACCGGGACAGGGGCATGGAAACACCATATATTTT
TRBD1,TRBJ1-3,TRBV7-9,NA,CASSASSGTGGNTIYF,TGTGCCAGCAGCGCCTCGTCCGGGACAGGAGGAAACACCATATATTTT
TRBD1,TRBJ1-2,TRBV7-9,NA,CASSFTGTGALYNYGYTF,TGTGCCAGCAGCTTTACCGGGACAGGGGCCCTGTACAACTATGGCTACACCTTC
NA,TRBJ2-7,TRBV5-1,NA,CASSLTAISYEQYF,TGCGCCAGCAGCCTGACAGCGATTTCCTACGAGCAGTACTTC
TRBD1,TRBJ1-5,TRBV2,NA,CASSGIPGQGDQPQHF,TGTGCCAGCAGTGGGATTCCGGGACAGGGGGATCAGCCCCAGCATTTT
TRBD1,TRBJ1-1,TRBV6-5,NA,CASSPHRGLTEAFF,TGTGCCAGCAGTCCGCACAGGGGTCTCACTGAAGCTTTCTTT
NA,TRBJ2-2,TRBV6-5,few,CASRPSRGGTGELFF,TGTGCCAGCAGACCTTCTAGGGGTGGGACCGGGGAGCTGTTTTTT
NA,TRBJ2-3,TRBV6-5,NA,CASSYQGTDTQYF,TGTGCCAGCAGTTATCAGGGAACAGATACGCAGTATTTT